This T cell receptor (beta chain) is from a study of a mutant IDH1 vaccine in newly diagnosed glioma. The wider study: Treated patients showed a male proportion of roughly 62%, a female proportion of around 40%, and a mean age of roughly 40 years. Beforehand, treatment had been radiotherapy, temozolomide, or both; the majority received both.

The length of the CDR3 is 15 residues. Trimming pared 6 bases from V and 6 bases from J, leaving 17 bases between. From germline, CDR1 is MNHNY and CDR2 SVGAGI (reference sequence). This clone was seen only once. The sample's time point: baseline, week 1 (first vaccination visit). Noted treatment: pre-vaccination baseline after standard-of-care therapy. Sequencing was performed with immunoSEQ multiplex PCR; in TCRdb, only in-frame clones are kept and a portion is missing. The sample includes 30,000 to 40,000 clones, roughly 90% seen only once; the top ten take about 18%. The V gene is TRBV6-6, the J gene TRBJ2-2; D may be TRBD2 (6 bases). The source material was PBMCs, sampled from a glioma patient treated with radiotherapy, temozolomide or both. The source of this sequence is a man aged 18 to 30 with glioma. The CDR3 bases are TGTGCCAGCAGCCCCCCCGGGGACTTTCCCGGGGAGCTGTTTTTT. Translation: CASSPPGDFPGELFF.